This T cell receptor beta chain was identified in a study of blood T cell repertoires in COVID-19. As for the study in general: Samples taken during acute and convalescent COVID-19 were collected in the United States, Italy and Spain. T cells, B-cell-depleted T cells, or PBMCs supplied cDNA or gDNA.

In the study's own analysis: Cell counts per sample came from amplifying reference gene primers. Profiling relied on immunoSEQ multiplex PCR, and the TCRdb table lists in-frame clones only, not all of them. V, J and clone size are taken as reported in that table, and D and trimming were inferred from the DNA itself. The sample lists roughly 23,000 clones, roughly 87% occurring once. The V gene's germline CDR1 is SGHRS and CDR2 YFSETQ. This CDR3 comprises 15 residues. The V and J ends lost 2 bases and 1 base, in that order; junction bases with no gene match: 3. This clone has only one observation. The source material was peripheral blood. This chain connects TRBV5-1 to TRBJ2-7, with TRBD1 identical over 10 bases. The TCR originated in a man between 65 and 85 years old with acute or convalescent COVID-19. The CDR3 region is CASSFTGQGSYEQYF. CDR3 DNA: TGCGCCAGCAGCTTTACGGGACAGGGGTCCTACGAGCAGTACTTC.